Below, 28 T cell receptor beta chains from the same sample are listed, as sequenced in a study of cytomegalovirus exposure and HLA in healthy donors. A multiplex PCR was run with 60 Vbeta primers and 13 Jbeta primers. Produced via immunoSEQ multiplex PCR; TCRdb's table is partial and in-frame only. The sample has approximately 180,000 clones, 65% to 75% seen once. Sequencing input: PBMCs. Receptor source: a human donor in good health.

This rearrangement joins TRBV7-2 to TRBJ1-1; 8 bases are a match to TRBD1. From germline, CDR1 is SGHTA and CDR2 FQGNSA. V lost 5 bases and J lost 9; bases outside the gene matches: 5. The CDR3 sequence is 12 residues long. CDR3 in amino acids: CASSTRQGKAFF. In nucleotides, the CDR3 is TGTGCCAGCAGCACAAGACAGGGGAAAGCTTTCTTT.

This chain's CDR3 is CASSQSRQVGEAFF. The CDR3 nucleotides read TGCGCCAGCAGTCAATCGCGCCAGGTGGGTGAAGCTTTCTTT. The chain uses TRBV23-1 and TRBJ1-1; D gene uncertain. TRBV23-1 carries the ORF label, with uncertain function. Deletions cut 0 bases from V and 7 bases from J, with 12 bases between. CDR3 length equals 14 residues.

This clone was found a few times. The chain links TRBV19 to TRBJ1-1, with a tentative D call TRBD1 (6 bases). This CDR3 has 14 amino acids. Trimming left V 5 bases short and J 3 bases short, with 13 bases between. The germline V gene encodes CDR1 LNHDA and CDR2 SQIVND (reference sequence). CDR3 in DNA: TGTGCCAGTAGTCCCAGGGGCATTTACACTGAAGCTTTCTTT. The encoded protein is CASSPRGIYTEAFF.

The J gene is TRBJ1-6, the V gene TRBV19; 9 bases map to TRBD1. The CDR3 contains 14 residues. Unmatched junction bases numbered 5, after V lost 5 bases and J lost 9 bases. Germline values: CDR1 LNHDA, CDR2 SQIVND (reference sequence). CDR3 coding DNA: TGTGCCAGTAGTGCCGGGACAGGGACTTCACCCCTCCACTTT. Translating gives CASSAGTGTSPLHF.

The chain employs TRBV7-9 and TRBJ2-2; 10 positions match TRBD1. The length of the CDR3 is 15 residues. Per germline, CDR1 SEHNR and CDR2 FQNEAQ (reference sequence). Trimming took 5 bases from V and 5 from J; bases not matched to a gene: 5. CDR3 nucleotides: TGTGCCAGCAGCCCCGGACAGGGGGGAACCGGGGAGCTGTTTTTT. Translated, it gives CASSPGQGGTGELFF.

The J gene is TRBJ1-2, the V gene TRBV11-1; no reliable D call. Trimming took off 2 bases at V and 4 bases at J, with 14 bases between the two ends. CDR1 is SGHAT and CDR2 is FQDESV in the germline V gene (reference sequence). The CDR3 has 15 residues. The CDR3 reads CASSLNQASGYGYTF. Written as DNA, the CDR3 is TGTGCCAGCAGCTTAAACCAAGCGTCCGGCTATGGCTACACCTTC. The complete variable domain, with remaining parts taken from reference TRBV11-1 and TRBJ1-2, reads EAEVAQSPRYKITEKSQAVAFWCDPISGHATLYWYRQILGQGPELLVQFQDESVVDDSQLPKDRFSAERLKGVDSTLKIQPAELGDSAMYLCASSLNQASGYGYTFGSGTRLTVV.

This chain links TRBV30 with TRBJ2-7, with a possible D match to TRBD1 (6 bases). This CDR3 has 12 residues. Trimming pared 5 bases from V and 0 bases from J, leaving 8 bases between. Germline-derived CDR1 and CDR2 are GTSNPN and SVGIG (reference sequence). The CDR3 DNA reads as TGTGCCTGGGCAGGGGACTCCTACGAGCAGTACTTC. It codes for CAWAGDSYEQYF.

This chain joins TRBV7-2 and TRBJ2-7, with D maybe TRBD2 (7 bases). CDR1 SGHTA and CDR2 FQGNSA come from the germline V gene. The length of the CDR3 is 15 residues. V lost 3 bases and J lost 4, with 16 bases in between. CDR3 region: CASSLGGAAAYEQYF. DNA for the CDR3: TGTGCCAGCAGCTTGGGGGGGGCTGCCGCTTACGAGCAGTACTTC.

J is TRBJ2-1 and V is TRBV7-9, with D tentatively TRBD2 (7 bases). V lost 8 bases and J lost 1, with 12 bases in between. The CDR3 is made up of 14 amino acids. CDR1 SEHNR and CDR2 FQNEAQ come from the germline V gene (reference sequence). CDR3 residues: CASLRGGSYNEQFF. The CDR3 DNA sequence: TGTGCCAGCTTAAGGGGGGGGTCCTACAATGAGCAGTTCTTC.

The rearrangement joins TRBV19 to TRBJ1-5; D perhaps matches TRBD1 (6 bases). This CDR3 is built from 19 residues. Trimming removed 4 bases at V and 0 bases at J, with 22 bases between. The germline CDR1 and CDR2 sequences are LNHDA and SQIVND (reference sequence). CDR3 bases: TGTGCCAGTAGTAGGACCGGGGGGGTGCCAGGGGATAGCAATCAGCCCCAGCATTTT. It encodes CASSRTGGVPGDSNQPQHF.

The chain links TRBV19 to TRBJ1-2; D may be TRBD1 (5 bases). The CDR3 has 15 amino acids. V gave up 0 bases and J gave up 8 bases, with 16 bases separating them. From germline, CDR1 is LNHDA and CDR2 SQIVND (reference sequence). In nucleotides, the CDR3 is TGTGCCAGTAGTATAGATTTACGGCAGGGCTCGGGCTACACCTTC. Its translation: CASSIDLRQGSGYTF.

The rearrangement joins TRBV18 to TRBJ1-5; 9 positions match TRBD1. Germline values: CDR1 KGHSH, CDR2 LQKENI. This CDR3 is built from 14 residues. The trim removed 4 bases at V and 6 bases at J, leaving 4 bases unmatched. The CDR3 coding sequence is TGTGCCAGCTCACTACAGGGGGCAAGTCAGCCCCAGCATTTT. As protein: CASSLQGASQPQHF.

The CDR3 DNA follows: TGTGCCAGCAGTGGAGACAGGGCCCGCGAGGGCACTGAAGCTTTCTTT. Translating it yields CASSGDRAREGTEAFF. This chain joins TRBV2 and TRBJ1-1; 7 nucleotides align to TRBD1. Trimming took 4 bases from V and 4 from J; bases not matched to a gene: 12. The CDR3 has 16 residues. Per the germline V gene, CDR1 is SNHLY and CDR2 is FYNNEI.

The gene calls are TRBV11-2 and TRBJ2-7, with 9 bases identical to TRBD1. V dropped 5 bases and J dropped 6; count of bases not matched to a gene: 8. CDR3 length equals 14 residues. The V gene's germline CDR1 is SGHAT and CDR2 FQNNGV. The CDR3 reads CASSLAVTGGEQYF. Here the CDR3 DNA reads TGTGCCAGCAGCCTAGCGGTGACAGGGGGCGAGCAGTACTTC.

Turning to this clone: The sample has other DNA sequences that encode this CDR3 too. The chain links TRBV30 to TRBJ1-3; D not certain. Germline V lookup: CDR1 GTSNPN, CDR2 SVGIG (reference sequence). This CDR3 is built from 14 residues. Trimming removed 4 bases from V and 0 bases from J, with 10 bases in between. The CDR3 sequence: CAWTPGGSGNTIYF. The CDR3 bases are TGTGCCTGGACCCCAGGTGGCTCTGGAAACACCATATATTTT.

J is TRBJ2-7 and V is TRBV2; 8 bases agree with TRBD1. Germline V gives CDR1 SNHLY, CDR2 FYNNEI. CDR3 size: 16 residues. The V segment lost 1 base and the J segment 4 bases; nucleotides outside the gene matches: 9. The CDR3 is CASSEGTGQGRYEQYF. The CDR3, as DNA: TGTGCCAGCAGTGAAGGGACAGGGCAAGGTCGATACGAGCAGTACTTC.

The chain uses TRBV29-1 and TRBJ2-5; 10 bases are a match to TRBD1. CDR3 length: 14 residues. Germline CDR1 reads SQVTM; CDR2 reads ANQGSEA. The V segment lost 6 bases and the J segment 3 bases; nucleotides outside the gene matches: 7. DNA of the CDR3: TGCAGCGTCCCGGGACAGGGGTTCGAAGAGACCCAGTACTTC. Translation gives CSVPGQGFEETQYF.

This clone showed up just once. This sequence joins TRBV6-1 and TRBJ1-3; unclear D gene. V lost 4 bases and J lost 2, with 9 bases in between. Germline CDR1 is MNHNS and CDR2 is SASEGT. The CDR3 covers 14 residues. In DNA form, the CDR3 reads TGTGCCAGCAGTGCGGAGACGGCTGGAAACACCATATATTTT. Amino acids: CASSAETAGNTIYF.

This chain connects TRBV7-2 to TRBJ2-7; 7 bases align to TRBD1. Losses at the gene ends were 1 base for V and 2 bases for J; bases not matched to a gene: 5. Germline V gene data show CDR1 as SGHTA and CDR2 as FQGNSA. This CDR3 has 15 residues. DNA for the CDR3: TGTGCCAGCAGCTTAGGGGCCGGGACAGCCTACGAGCAGTACTTC. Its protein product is CASSLGAGTAYEQYF. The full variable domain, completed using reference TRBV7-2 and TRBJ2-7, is GAGVSQSPSNKVTEKGKDVELRCDPISGHTALYWYRQSLGQGLEFLIYFQGNSAPDKSGLPSDRFSAERTGGSVSTLTIQRTQQEDSAVYLCASSLGAGTAYEQYFGPGTRLTVT.

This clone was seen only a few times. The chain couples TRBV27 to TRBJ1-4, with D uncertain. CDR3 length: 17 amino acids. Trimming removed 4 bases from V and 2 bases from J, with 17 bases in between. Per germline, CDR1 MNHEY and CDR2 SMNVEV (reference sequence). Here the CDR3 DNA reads TGTGCCAGCAGTTGGAGGGCCCCGCCCCACACTAATGAAAAACTGTTTTTT. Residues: CASSWRAPPHTNEKLFF.

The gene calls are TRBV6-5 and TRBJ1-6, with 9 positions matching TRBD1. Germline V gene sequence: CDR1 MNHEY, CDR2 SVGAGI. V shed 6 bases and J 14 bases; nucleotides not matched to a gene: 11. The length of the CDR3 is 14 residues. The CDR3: CASRSGQGFGSLHF. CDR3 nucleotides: TGTGCCAGCAGATCGGGACAGGGCTTTGGTTCCCTCCACTTT.

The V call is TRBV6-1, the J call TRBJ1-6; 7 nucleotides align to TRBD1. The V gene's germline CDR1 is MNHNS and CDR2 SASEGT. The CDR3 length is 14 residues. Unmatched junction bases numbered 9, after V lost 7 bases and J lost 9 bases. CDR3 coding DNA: TGTGCCAGCAAGAGACAGGGATTTGGTTCACCCCTCCACTTT. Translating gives CASKRQGFGSPLHF.

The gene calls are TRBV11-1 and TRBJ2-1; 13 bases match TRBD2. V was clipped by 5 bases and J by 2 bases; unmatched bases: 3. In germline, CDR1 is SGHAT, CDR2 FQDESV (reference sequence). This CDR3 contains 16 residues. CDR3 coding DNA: TGTGCCAGCAGCGCACTAGCGGGGGGGGCCTACAATGAGCAGTTCTTC. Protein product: CASSALAGGAYNEQFF.

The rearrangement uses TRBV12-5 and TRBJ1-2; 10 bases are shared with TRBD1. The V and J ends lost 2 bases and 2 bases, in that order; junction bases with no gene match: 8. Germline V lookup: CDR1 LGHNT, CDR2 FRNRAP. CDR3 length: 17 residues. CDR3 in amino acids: CASGLPLRDRGNYGYTF. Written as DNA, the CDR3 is TGTGCTAGTGGTTTGCCCCTGAGGGACAGGGGAAACTATGGCTACACCTTC. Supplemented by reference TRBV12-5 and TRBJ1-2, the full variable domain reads DARVTQTPRHKVTEMGQEVTMRCQPILGHNTVFWYRQTMMQGLELLAYFRNRAPLDDSGMPKDRFSAEMPDATLATLKIQPSEPRDSAVYFCASGLPLRDRGNYGYTFGSGTRLTVV.

The CDR3 sequence is CATTRTRGGAYNEQFF. CDR3 nucleotides: TGTGCCACCACCCGGACGCGGGGGGGGGCTTATAATGAGCAGTTCTTC. The chain employs TRBV15 and TRBJ2-1; TRBD2 aligns across 9 bases. V was clipped by 7 bases and J by 7 bases; unmatched bases: 14. Germline CDR1 and CDR2: LNHNV and YYDKDF (reference sequence). The CDR3 runs to 16 residues.

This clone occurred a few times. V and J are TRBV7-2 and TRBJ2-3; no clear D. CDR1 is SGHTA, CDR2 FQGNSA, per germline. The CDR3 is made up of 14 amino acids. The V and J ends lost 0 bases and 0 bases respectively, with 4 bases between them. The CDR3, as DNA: TGTGCCAGCAGCTTAGCCCCTAGCACAGATACGCAGTATTTT. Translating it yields CASSLAPSTDTQYF.

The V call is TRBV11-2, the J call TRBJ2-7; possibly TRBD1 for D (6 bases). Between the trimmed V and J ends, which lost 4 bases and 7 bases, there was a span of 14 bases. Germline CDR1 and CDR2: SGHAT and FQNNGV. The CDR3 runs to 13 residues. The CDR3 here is CASSSDRLREQYF. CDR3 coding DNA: TGTGCCAGCAGCTCTGACAGGCTCCGGGAGCAGTACTTC. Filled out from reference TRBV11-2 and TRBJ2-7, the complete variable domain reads EAGVAQSPRYKIIEKRQSVAFWCNPISGHATLYWYQQILGQGPKLLIQFQNNGVVDDSQLPKDRFSAERLKGVDSTLKIQPAKLEDSAVYLCASSSDRLREQYFGPGTRLTVT.

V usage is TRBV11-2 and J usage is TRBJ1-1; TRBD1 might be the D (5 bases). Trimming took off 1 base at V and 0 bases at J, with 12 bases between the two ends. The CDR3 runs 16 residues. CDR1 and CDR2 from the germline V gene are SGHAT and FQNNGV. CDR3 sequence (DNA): TGTGCCAGCAGCTTAGGGGGGGGGAGGGTGAACACTGAAGCTTTCTTT. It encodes CASSLGGGRVNTEAFF.